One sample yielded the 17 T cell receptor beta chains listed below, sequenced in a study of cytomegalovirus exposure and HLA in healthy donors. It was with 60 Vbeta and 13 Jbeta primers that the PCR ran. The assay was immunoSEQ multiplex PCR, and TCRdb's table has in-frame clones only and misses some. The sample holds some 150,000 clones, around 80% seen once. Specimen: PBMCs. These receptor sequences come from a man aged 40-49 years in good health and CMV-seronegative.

This chain's CDR3 is CASSQDNAGDYNEQFF. In nucleotides, the CDR3 is TGTGCCAGCAGCCAAGATAATGCGGGAGACTACAATGAGCAGTTCTTC. The V and J genes are TRBV4-2 and TRBJ2-1, with TRBD2 matching 7 bases. V was pared by 0 bases and J by 3 bases, with 5 bases of the junction left unmatched. Germline lookup yields CDR1 LGHNA and CDR2 YNFKEQ. This CDR3 has 16 residues.

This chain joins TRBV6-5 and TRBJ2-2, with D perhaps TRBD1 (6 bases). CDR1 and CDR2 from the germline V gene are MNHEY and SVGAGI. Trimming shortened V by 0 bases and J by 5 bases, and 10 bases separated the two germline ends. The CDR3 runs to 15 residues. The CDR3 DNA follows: TGTGCCAGCAGTTACTCGAGAGGGGGAACCGGGGAGCTGTTTTTT. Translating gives CASSYSRGGTGELFF.

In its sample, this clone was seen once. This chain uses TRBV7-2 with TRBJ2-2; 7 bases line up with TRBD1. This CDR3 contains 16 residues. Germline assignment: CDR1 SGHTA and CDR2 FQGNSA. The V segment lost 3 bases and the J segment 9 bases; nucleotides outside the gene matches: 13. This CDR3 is CASSLRPRGRSRELFF. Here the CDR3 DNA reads TGTGCCAGCAGCTTGCGGCCTAGGGGGCGCAGCCGGGAGCTGTTTTTT.

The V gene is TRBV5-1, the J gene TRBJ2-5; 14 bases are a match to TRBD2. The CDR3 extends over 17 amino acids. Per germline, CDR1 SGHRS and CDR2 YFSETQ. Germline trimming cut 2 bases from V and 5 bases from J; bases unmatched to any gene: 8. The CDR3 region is CASSFSGTSGSGETQYF. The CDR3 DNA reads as TGCGCCAGCAGCTTCTCCGGGACTAGCGGGAGCGGGGAGACCCAGTACTTC.

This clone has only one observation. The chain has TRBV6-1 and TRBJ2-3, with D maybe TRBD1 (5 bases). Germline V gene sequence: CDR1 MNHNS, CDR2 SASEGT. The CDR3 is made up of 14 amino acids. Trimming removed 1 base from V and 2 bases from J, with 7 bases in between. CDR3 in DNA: TGTGCCAGCAGTGAAGGGGGCAACACAGATACGCAGTATTTT. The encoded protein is CASSEGGNTDTQYF.

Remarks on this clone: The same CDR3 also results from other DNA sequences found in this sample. CDR3 coding DNA: TGTGCCATCAGGGGGGACAGGGGCGGGTACGAGCAGTACTTC. Protein: CAIRGDRGGYEQYF. The chain uses TRBV10-3 and TRBJ2-7; 10 bases are a match to TRBD1. The CDR3 contains 14 residues. The germline V gene has CDR1 ENHRY and CDR2 SYGVKD. V trimming: 6 bases; J trimming: 4 bases; junction bases outside the gene matches: 6.

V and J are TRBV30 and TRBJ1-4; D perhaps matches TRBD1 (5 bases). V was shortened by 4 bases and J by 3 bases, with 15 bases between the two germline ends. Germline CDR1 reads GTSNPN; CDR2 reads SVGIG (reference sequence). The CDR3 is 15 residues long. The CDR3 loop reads CAWNRGDGPNEKLFF. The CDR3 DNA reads TGTGCCTGGAACCGGGGGGACGGACCTAATGAAAAACTGTTTTTT.

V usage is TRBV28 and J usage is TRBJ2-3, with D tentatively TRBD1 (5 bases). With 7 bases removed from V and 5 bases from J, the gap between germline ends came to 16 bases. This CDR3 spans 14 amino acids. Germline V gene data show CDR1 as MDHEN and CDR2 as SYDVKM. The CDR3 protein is CASIPTAGLDTQYF. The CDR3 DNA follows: TGTGCCAGCATTCCTACAGCAGGGCTAGATACGCAGTATTTT.

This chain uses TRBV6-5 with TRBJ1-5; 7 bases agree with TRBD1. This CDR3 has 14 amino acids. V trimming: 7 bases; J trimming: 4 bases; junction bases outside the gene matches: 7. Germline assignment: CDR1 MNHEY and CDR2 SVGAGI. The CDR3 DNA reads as TGTGCCAGCATTATCGGGACAGCTAATCAGCCCCAGCATTTT. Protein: CASIIGTANQPQHF.

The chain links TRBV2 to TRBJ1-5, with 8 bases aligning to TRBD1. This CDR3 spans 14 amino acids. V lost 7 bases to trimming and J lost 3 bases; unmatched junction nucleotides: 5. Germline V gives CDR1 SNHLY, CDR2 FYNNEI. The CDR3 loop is CASTPGQANQPQHF. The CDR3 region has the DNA TGTGCCAGCACCCCGGGACAGGCCAATCAGCCCCAGCATTTT.

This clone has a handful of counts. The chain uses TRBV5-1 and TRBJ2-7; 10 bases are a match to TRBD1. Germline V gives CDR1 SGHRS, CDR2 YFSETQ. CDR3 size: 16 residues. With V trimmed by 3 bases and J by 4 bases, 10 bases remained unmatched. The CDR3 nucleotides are TGCGCCAGCAGCTACTCCTCCGGGACAGGGGAATACGAGCAGTACTTC. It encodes CASSYSSGTGEYEQYF.

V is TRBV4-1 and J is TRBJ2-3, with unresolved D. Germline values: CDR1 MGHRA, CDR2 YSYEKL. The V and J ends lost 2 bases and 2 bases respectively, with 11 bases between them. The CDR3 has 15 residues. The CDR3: CASSQLSRFTDTQYF. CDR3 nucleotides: TGCGCCAGCAGCCAACTCTCGAGATTCACAGATACGCAGTATTTT.

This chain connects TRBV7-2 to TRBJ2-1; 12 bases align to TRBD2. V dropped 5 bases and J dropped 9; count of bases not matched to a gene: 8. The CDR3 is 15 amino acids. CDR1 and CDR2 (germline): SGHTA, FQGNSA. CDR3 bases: TGTGCCAGCAGCGGACTAGCGGGACAGTCAACTGAGCAGTTCTTC. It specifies CASSGLAGQSTEQFF.

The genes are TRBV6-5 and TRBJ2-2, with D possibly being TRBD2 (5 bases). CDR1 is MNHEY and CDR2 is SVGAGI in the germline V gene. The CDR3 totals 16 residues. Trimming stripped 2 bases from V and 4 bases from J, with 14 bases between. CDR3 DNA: TGTGCCAGCAGTTACGTAAAGCCGGGGTCCACCGGGGAGCTGTTTTTT. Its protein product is CASSYVKPGSTGELFF.

The CDR3 loop reads CASSWAGNYEQYF. The CDR3 DNA follows: TGCGCCAGCAGCTGGGCAGGAAACTACGAGCAGTACTTC. V and J are TRBV4-1 and TRBJ2-7; D is ambiguous. There are 13 residues in the CDR3. Trimming took 5 bases from V and 3 from J, leaving 11 bases between them. Per the germline V gene, CDR1 is MGHRA and CDR2 is YSYEKL.

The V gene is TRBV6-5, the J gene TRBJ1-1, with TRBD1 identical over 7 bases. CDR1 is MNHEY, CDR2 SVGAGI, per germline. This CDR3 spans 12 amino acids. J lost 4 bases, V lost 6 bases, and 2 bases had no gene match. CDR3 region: CASSHRGTEAFF. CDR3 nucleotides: TGTGCCAGCAGCCACAGGGGCACTGAAGCTTTCTTT.

CDR3 in amino acids: CASILRQGLTQPQHF. The CDR3 coding sequence is TGTGCCAGCATCCTTAGACAGGGCTTGACTCAGCCCCAGCATTTT. This chain links TRBV6-1 with TRBJ1-5, with 7 bases that match TRBD1. The J segment lost 6 bases and the V segment lost 7 bases, leaving 12 bases of the junction unmatched. CDR1 MNHNS and CDR2 SASEGT come from the germline V gene. CDR3 length: 15 residues.